Given below is one T cell receptor (beta chain) in context. This record comes from a study of blood T cell repertoires in COVID-19. Overall study context: The cDNA or gDNA used as material had been derived from T cells, B-cell-depleted T cells, or PBMCs.

In the study's own analysis: Cell counts per sample came from amplifying reference gene primers. Libraries were prepared by immunoSEQ multiplex PCR; TCRdb keeps only in-frame clonotypes and omits some of them. The DNA was the basis for D and trimming; V, J and clone size are from that table. The repertoire holds over 150,000 clones, 65% to 90% seen once, with about an eighth in the top ten. The CDR3 is 14 residues long. From germline, CDR1 is SGHRS and CDR2 YFSETQ. Unmatched junction bases numbered 0, after V lost 5 bases and J lost 3 bases. Patients at the Seattle site were enrolled during active infection and followed longitudinally.

The chain links TRBV5-1 to TRBJ2-2; 11 bases are shared with TRBD1. The origin of this receptor is an older woman with COVID-19, enrolled during active disease. The sequenced sample consisted of peripheral blood. CDR3 protein: CASRGQGDTGELFF. DNA for the CDR3: TGCGCCAGCAGGGGACAGGGGGACACCGGGGAGCTGTTTTTT.